This T cell receptor (beta chain) stems from a study of cytomegalovirus exposure and HLA in healthy donors. Of note for this clone: This specimen includes other DNA sequences encoding the same CDR3.

Germline loops: CDR1 SGDLS, CDR2 YYNGEE. The V segment lost 0 bases and the J segment 3 bases; nucleotides outside the gene matches: 2. The CDR3 covers 15 residues. With 60 Vbeta and 13 Jbeta primers, the PCR was carried out. Clones were sequenced by immunoSEQ multiplex PCR, and TCRdb holds only the in-frame ones, with some missing. The table lists about 200,000 clones, approximately 85% of them singletons. The source of this sequence is a girl aged 10 to 17 in good health and CMV-seropositive. The chain combines TRBV9 with TRBJ2-1, with 8 nucleotides matching TRBD1. Sequenced sample: PBMCs. The CDR3 here is CASSVVGTGYNEQFF. CDR3 in DNA: TGTGCCAGCAGCGTAGTGGGGACAGGCTACAATGAGCAGTTCTTC.